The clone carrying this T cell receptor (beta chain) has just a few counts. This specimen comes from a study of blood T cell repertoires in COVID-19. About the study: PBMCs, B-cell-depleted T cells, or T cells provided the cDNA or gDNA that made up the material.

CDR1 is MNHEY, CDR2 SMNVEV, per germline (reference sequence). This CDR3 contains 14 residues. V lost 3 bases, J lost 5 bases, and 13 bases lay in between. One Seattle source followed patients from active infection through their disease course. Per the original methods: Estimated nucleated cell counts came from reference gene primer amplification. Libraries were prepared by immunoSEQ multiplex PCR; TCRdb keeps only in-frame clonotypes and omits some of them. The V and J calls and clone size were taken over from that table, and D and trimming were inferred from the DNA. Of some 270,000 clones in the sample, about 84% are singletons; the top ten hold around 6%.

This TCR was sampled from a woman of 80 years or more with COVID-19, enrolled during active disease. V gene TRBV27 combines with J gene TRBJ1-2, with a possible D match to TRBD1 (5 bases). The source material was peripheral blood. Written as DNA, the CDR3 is TGTGCCAGCAGTTTTGGAGGGACCCCATATGGCTACACCTTC. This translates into CASSFGGTPYGYTF.